A single sample gave rise to the 9 T cell receptor beta chains below, sequenced in a study of shared clonotypes between healthy human individuals. Measured with immunoSEQ multiplex PCR; TCRdb has only the in-frame clones, and not every one. Of 2 million to 2.5 million clones listed, around 93% are singletons. The sample taken for sequencing was naive CD4+ T cells from PBMCs. Subset defined: CD45RA+ positively selected. All receptors come from a man in his late teens or twenties in good health. Some clones in this sample may be carry-over from other donors' samples.

CDR3 DNA: TGTGCCACGTCCCCCCCGGGACAGGGATCCGAGCAGTACTTC. Protein: CATSPPGQGSEQYF. The chain links TRBV15 to TRBJ2-7; 9 bases agree with TRBD1. The CDR3 is 14 residues long. Germline V gives CDR1 LNHNV, CDR2 YYDKDF (reference sequence). V gave up 9 bases and J gave up 6 bases; unmatched junction bases: 12.

The chain is built from TRBV5-5 and TRBJ1-5, with D maybe TRBD1 (6 bases). The V and J ends lost 6 bases and 3 bases respectively, with 16 bases between them. This CDR3 is built from 15 residues. In germline, CDR1 is SGHKS, CDR2 YYEKEE (reference sequence). CDR3 DNA: TGTGCCAGCAACTTACAGGGAGGGTTCAATCAGCCCCAGCATTTT. This encodes CASNLQGGFNQPQHF.

The chain recombines TRBV18 with TRBJ2-3; a possible D gene is TRBD2 (6 bases). The germline CDR1 and CDR2 sequences are KGHSH and LQKENI. Trimming took 6 bases from V and 0 from J, leaving 10 bases between them. The CDR3 runs to 14 residues. The CDR3 loop reads CASSRSGSTDTQYF. CDR3 DNA: TGTGCCAGCTCCCGGAGCGGGAGCACAGATACGCAGTATTTT.

The chain joins TRBV30 to TRBJ2-7; tentatively, D is TRBD1 or TRBD2 (5 bases each). From germline, CDR1 is GTSNPN and CDR2 SVGIG (reference sequence). The CDR3 is made up of 13 amino acids. Trimming removed 2 bases from V and 6 bases from J, with 14 bases in between. DNA for the CDR3: TGTGCCTGGAGTACCCGGGGCAGTTCCGAGCAGTACTTC. It yields the protein CAWSTRGSSEQYF.

A single count supports this clone. The V and J genes are TRBV21-1 and TRBJ2-3; the table calls TRBD2, which could not be checked here. TRBV21-1 counts as a pseudogene. CDR3 size: 16 residues. CDR3 bases: TGTGCCAGCAGCTCGGAACGGCGGAGACGCACAGATACGCAGTATTTT. It translates to CASSSERRRRTDTQYF.

This clone appeared once. The chain combines TRBV5-8 with TRBJ1-5; possibly TRBD1 for D (6 bases). CDR1 and CDR2 (germline): SGHTS, YDEGEE. V gave up 0 bases and J gave up 6 bases, with 16 bases separating them. This CDR3 spans 16 amino acids. The CDR3 is CASSLDVGGGSQPQHF. The DNA for the CDR3 is TGTGCCAGCAGCTTGGACGTCGGAGGGGGGAGTCAGCCCCAGCATTTT.

V usage is TRBV29-1 and J usage is TRBJ2-7, with 8 bases identical to TRBD1. The CDR3 has 11 residues. CDR1 SQVTM and CDR2 ANQGSEA come from the germline V gene. The trim removed 7 bases at V and 5 bases at J, leaving 4 bases unmatched. For the CDR3, the DNA is TGCAGCGCTCAGGGGGCGAACGAGCAGTACTTC. This sequence encodes CSAQGANEQYF.

The chain joins TRBV10-1 to TRBJ2-4; D ambiguous. Germline lookup yields CDR1 WNHNN and CDR2 SYGVQD (reference sequence). Between the trimmed V and J ends, which lost 0 bases and 6 bases, there was a span of 6 bases. This CDR3 region has 13 residues. This CDR3 is CASSESGRNIQYF. In DNA form, the CDR3 reads TGCGCCAGCAGTGAGTCGGGCAGAAACATTCAGTACTTC.

The rearrangement links TRBV27 to TRBJ1-4, with TRBD1 identical over 7 bases. V lost 8 bases to trimming and J lost 5 bases; unmatched junction nucleotides: 11. The germline V gene encodes CDR1 MNHEY and CDR2 SMNVEV (reference sequence). This CDR3 has 15 residues. The CDR3 DNA reads as TGTGCCAGCTCCTATCGGACAGGTGGCAATGAAAAACTGTTTTTT. This codes for CASSYRTGGNEKLFF.